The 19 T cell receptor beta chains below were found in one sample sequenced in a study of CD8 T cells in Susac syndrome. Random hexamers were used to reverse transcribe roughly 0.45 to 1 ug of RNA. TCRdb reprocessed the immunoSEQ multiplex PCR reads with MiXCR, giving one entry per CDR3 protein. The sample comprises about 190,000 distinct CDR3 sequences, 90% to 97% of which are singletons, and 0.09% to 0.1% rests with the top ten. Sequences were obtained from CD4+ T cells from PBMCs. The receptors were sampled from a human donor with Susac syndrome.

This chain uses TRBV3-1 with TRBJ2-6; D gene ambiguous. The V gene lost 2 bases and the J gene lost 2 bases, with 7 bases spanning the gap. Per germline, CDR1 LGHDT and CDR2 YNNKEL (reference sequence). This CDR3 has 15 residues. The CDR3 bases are TGTGCCAGCAGCCAAAGACAAGCTGGGGCCAACGTCCTGACTTTC. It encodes CASSQRQAGANVLTF. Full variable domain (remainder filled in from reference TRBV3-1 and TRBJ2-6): DTAVSQTPKYLVTQMGNDKSIKCEQNLGHDTMYWYKQDSKKFLKIMFSYNNKELIINETVPNRFSPKSPDKAHLNLHINSLELGDSAVYFCASSQRQAGANVLTFGAGSRLTVL.

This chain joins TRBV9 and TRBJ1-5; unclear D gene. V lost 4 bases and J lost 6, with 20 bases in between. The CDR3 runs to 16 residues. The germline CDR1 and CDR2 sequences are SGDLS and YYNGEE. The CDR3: CASSPKGDAISQPQHF. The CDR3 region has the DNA TGTGCCAGCAGCCCCAAGGGCGACGCGATAAGTCAGCCCCAGCATTTT.

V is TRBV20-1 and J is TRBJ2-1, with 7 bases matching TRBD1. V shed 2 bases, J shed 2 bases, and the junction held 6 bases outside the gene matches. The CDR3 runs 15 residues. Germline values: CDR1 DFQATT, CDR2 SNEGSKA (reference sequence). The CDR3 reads CSARRGQGTYNEQFF. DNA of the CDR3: TGCAGTGCTAGAAGGGGGCAGGGGACCTACAATGAGCAGTTCTTC.

DNA for the CDR3: TGTGCCTGGTCCGGGCCCCCTAATGAAAAACTGTTTTTT. Amino acid sequence: CAWSGPPNEKLFF. V gene TRBV30 combines with J gene TRBJ1-4; unclear D gene. The CDR3 has 13 residues. From germline, CDR1 is GTSNPN and CDR2 SVGIG (reference sequence). With 5 bases removed from V and 3 bases from J, the gap between germline ends came to 10 bases.

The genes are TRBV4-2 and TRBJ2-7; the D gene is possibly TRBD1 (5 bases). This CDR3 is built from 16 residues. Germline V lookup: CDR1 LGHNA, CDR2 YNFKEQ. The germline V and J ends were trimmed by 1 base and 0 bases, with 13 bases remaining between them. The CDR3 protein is CASSQGDRLSSYEQYF. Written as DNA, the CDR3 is TGTGCCAGCAGCCAAGGTGACAGACTGAGCTCCTACGAGCAGTACTTC.

The CDR3 nucleotides are TGCAGCGGAGCCGACAGGGGGGTGCGGGAGCAGTACTTC. This gives the protein CSGADRGVREQYF. V gene TRBV29-1 combines with J gene TRBJ2-7; 9 nucleotides align to TRBD1. Germline values: CDR1 SQVTM, CDR2 ANQGSEA. J was trimmed by 7 bases and V by 7 bases; bases with no gene match: 11. The CDR3 contains 13 residues.

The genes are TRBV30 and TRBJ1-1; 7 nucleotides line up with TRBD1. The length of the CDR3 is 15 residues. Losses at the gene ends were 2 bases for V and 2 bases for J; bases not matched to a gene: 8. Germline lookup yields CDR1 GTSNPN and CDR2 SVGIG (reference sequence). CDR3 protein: CAWSILAGGNTEAFF. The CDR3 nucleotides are TGTGCCTGGAGTATACTCGCAGGGGGAAACACTGAAGCTTTCTTT.

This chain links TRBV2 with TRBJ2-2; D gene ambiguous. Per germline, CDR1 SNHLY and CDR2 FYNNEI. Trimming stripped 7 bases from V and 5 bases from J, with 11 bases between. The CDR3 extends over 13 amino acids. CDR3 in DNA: TGTGCCAGCAAGTCTACACTGACCGGGGAGCTGTTTTTT. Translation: CASKSTLTGELFF.

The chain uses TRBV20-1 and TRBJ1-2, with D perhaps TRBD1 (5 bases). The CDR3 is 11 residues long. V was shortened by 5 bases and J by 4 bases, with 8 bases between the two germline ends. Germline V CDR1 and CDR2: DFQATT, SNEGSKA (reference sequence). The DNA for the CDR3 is TGCAGTGCTGCCGGGGGCTATGGCTACACCTTC. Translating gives CSAAGGYGYTF.

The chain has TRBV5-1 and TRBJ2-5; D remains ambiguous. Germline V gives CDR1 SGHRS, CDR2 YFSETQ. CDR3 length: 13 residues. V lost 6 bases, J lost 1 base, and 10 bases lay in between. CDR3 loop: CASMSELQETQYF. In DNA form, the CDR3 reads TGCGCCAGCATGTCTGAGCTCCAAGAGACCCAGTACTTC. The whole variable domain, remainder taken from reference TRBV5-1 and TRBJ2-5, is KAGVTQTPRYLIKTRGQQVTLSCSPISGHRSVSWYQQTPGQGLQFLFEYFSETQRNKGNFPGRFSGRQFSNSRSEMNVSTLELGDSALYLCASMSELQETQYFGPGTRLLVL.

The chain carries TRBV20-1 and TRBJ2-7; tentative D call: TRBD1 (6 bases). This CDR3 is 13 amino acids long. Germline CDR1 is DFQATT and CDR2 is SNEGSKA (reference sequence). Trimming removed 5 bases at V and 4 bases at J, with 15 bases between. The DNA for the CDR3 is TGCAGTGCTCGCCCCCCGACAGGTTACGAGCAGTACTTC. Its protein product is CSARPPTGYEQYF.

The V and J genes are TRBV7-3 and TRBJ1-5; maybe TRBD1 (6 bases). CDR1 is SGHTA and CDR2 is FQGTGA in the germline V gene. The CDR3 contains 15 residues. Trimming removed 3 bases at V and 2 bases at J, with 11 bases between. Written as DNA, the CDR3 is TGTGCCAGCAGCTTCGGGGGGGCAGGCAATCAGCCCCAGCATTTT. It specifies CASSFGGAGNQPQHF.

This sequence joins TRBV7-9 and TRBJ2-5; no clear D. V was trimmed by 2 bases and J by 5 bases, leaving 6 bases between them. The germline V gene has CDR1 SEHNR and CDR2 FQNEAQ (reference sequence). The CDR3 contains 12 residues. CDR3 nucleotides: TGTGCCAGCAGCTTATCTTCGGAGACCCAGTACTTC. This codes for CASSLSSETQYF.

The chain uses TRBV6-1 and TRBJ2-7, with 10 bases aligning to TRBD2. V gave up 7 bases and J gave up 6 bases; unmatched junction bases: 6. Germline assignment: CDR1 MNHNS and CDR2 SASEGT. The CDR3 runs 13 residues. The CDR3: CASKAGGRSEQYF. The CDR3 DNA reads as TGTGCCAGCAAAGCGGGGGGGCGAAGCGAGCAGTACTTC.

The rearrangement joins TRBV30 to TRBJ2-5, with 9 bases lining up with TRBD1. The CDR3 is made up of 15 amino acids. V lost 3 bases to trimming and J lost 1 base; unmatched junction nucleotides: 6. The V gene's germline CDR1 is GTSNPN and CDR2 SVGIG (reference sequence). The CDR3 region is CAWSPGTGSQETQYF. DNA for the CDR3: TGTGCCTGGAGCCCCGGGACAGGGTCCCAAGAGACCCAGTACTTC. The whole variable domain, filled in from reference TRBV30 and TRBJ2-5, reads SQTIHQWPATLVQPVGSPLSLECTVEGTSNPNLYWYRQAAGRGLQLLFYSVGIGQISSEVPQNLSASRPQDRQFILSSKKLLLSDSGFYLCAWSPGTGSQETQYFGPGTRLLVL.

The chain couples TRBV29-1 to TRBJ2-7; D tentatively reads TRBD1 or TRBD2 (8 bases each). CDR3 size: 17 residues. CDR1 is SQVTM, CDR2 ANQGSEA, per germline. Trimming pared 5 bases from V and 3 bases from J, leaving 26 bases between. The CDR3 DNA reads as TGCAGCGTTAACGCGGGAGGTATCGACAGGGGAGGCTACGAGCAGTACTTC. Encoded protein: CSVNAGGIDRGGYEQYF.

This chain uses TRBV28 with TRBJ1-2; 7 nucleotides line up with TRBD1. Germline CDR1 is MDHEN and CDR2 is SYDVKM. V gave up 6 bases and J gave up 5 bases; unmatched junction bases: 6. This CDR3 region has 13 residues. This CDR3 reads CASSIDRDYGYTF. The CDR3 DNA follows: TGTGCCAGCAGCATCGACAGGGATTATGGCTACACCTTC.

As DNA, the CDR3 is TGTGCCAGCAGCCCTACCCCAGGGGGGGCTGAAGCTTTCTTT. This encodes CASSPTPGGAEAFF. The chain is built from TRBV12-3 or TRBV12-4 and TRBJ1-1; TRBD1 matches at 7 bases. Trimming at V came to 6 bases and at J to 6 bases, leaving 10 bases not matched to a gene. This CDR3 contains 14 residues.

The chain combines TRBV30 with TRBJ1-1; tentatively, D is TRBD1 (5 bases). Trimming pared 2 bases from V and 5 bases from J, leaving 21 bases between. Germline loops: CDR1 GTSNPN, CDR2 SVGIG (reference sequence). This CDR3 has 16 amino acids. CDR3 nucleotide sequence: TGTGCCTGGAGTCCCTCCCGGACACCGATTAGGACTGAAGCTTTCTTT. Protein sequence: CAWSPSRTPIRTEAFF.